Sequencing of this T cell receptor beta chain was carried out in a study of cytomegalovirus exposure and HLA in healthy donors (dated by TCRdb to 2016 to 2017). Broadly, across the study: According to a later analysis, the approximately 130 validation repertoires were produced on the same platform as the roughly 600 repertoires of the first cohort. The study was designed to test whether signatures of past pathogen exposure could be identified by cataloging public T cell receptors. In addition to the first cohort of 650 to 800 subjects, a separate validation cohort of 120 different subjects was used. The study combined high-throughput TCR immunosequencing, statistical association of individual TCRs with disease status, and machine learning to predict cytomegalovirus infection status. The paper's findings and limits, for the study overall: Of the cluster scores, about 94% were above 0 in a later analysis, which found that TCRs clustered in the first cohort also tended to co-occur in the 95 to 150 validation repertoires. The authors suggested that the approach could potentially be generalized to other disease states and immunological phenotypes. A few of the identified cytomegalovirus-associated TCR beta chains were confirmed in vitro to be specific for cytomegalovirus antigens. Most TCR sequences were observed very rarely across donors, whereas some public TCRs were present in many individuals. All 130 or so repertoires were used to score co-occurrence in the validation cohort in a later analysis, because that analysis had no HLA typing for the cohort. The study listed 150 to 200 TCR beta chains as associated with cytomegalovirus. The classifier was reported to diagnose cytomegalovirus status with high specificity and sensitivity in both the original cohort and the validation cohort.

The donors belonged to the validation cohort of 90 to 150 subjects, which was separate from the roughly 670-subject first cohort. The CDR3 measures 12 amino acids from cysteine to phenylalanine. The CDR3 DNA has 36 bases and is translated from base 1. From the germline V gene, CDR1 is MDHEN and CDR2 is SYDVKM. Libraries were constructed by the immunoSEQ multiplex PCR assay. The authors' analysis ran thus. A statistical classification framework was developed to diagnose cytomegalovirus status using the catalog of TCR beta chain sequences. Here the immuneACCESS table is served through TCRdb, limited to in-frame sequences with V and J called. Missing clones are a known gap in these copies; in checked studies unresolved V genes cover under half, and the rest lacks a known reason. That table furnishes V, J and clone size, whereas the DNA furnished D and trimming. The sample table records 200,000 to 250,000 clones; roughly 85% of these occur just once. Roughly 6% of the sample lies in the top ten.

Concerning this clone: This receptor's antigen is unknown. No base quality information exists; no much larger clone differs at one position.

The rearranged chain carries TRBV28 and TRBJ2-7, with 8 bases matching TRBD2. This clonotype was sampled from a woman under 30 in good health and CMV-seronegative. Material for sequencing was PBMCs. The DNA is TGTGCGAGCGGGAGACATCACTACGAGCAGTACTTC. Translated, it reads CASGRHHYEQYF.